The 4 T cell receptor beta chains presented below share a single source sample, sequenced in a study of shared clonotypes between healthy human individuals. Here immunoSEQ multiplex PCR was the method, and the copy in TCRdb shows in-frame clones only, minus some. The profile shows approximately 470,000 clones, 65% to 85% of them singletons. Sequenced: PBMCs. The receptor set was obtained from a woman aged 40 to 50 in good health. Some clones in this sample may be carry-over from other donors' samples.

This chain uses TRBV4-1 with TRBJ2-7; D tentatively fits TRBD1 or TRBD2 (5 bases each). Trimming removed 4 bases at V and 0 bases at J, with 13 bases between. CDR1 and CDR2 (germline): MGHRA, YSYEKL. The CDR3 extends over 15 amino acids. The CDR3 spells CASSRGTTSSYEQYF. CDR3 DNA: TGCGCCAGCAGCCGGGGGACCACTAGCTCCTACGAGCAGTACTTC.

The chain recombines TRBV7-9 with TRBJ2-7, with unresolved D. In germline, CDR1 is SEHNR, CDR2 FQNEAQ (reference sequence). Deletions cut 4 bases from V and 3 bases from J, with 13 bases between. This CDR3 has 14 residues. The CDR3 region is CASSSPWHDYEQYF. The CDR3 bases are TGTGCCAGCAGCTCACCCTGGCATGACTACGAGCAGTACTTC. Filled out from reference TRBV7-9 and TRBJ2-7, the complete variable domain reads DTGVSQNPRHKITKRGQNVTFRCDPISEHNRLYWYRQTLGQGPEFLTYFQNEAQLEKSRLLSDRFSAERPKGSFSTLEIQRTEQGDSAMYLCASSSPWHDYEQYFGPGTRLTVT.

This clone was picked up many times. Different DNA sequences within this sample yield the same CDR3. The chain couples TRBV6-1 to TRBJ2-7; maybe TRBD1 (7 bases). Trimming cost V 1 base and J 6 bases, with 16 bases left between them. CDR3 size: 15 residues. Germline assignment: CDR1 MNHNS and CDR2 SASEGT. In DNA form, the CDR3 reads TGTGCCAGCAGTGAAGAGGAGGGGGCGCATGTCGAGCAGTACTTC. The encoded protein is CASSEEEGAHVEQYF.

This chain joins TRBV5-1 and TRBJ2-7; TRBD2 matches at 12 bases. The germline V gene has CDR1 SGHRS and CDR2 YFSETQ. The ends lost 6 bases at V and 6 bases at J; junction bases unmatched: 7. CDR3 length equals 14 residues. In nucleotides, the CDR3 is TGCGCCAGCAACCCACTAGCGGGAGGCTCCGAGCAGTACTTC. This sequence encodes CASNPLAGGSEQYF.